The rows below give T cell receptor beta chains drawn from one sample of a study of T cells in Graves' hyperthyroidism and ophthalmopathy. One entry per CDR3 protein, called by TCRdb with MiXCR from the multiplex PCR reads. The profile shows 400,000 to 500,000 distinct CDR3 sequences, about 13% of them singletons. Sequencing was performed on blood. Receptors originate from a woman under 30 with Graves' hyperthyroidism. Both conserved end residues are part of each CDR3. A D gene is named only where the DNA matches it firmly. Size is omitted from some rows. Given values are once, few, many or a class for expanded clones.

V gene,clone size,J gene,D gene,CDR3 protein,CDR3 DNA
TRBV5-6,-,TRBJ2-1,-,CASSLQRDRNEQFF,TGTGCCAGCAGCTTGCAGCGGGACAGGAATGAGCAGTTCTTC
TRBV3-1,many,TRBJ2-1,TRBD2,CASSQTGLADSYNEQFF,TGTGCCAGCAGCCAAACCGGACTAGCAGACTCCTACAATGAGCAGTTCTTC
TRBV27,-,TRBJ1-6,-,CASSLGVRVGYNSPLHF,TGTGCCAGCAGTTTAGGGGTCAGGGTGGGGTATAATTCACCCCTCCACTTT
TRBV20-1,many,TRBJ2-7,-,CSALGLAGIAYEQYF,TGCAGTGCATTAGGATTGGCAGGTATAGCCTACGAGCAGTACTTC
TRBV24-1,-,TRBJ2-1,TRBD2,CATSDSPGTSGNYNEQFF,TGTGCCACCAGTGATTCCCCCGGGACTAGCGGGAATTACAATGAGCAGTTCTTC
TRBV5-1,-,TRBJ2-1,TRBD2,CASSQLAGVSYNEQFF,TGCGCCAGCAGCCAACTAGCGGGCGTGTCCTACAATGAGCAGTTCTTC
TRBV29-1,many,TRBJ2-7,-,CSGVGHRDAPYEQYF,TGCAGCGGTGTTGGGCACAGGGACGCGCCCTACGAGCAGTACTTC
TRBV7-3,many,TRBJ2-2,-,CASSSTTDGELFF,TGTGCCAGCAGCTCAACTACGGACGGGGAGCTGTTTTTT
TRBV6-1,-,TRBJ2-1,TRBD1,CASNLGQGGYNEQFF,TGTGCCAGCAACTTGGGACAGGGCGGCTACAATGAGCAGTTCTTC
TRBV29-1,many,TRBJ2-1,-,CSVGTEGGSYNEQFF,TGCAGCGTTGGGACGGAGGGAGGTTCCTACAATGAGCAGTTCTTC
TRBV2,many,TRBJ1-4,-,CASSEGIQPRKLFF,TGTGCCAGCAGTGAGGGCATTCAGCCCAGAAAACTGTTTTTT
TRBV9,many,TRBJ1-1,-,CASSVTVNTEAFF,TGTGCCAGCAGCGTAACAGTGAACACTGAAGCTTTCTTT
TRBV9,-,TRBJ2-7,-,CASSETSTILGQREYNEQYF,TGTGCCAGCAGCGAGACATCAACCATCTTAGGACAGCGAGAGTACAATGAGCAGTACTTC
TRBV20-1,many,TRBJ2-1,TRBD2,CSARVLAEVYNEQFF,TGCAGTGCTAGAGTACTAGCGGAAGTCTACAATGAGCAGTTCTTC
TRBV6-1,many,TRBJ1-2,TRBD1,CASDRGYGYTF,TGTGCCAGCGACAGGGGGTATGGCTACACCTTC